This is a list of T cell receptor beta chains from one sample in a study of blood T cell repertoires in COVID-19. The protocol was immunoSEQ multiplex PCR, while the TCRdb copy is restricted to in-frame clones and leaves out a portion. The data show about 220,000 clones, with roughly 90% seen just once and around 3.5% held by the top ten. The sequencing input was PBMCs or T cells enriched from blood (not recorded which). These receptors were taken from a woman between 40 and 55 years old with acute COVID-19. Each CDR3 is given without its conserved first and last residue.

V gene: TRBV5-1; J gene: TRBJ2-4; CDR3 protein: ASSSLGTNDRDIQY
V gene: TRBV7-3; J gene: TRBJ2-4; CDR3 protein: ASSWGPGAKNIQY
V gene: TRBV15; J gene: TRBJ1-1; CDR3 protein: ATSTPRQGITEAF
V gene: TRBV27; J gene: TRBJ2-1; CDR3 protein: ASSLGGSYNEQF
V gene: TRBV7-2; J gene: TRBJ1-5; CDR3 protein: ASSLIGQLNQPQH
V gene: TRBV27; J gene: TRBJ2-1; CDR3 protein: ASSLVRVRSQGEQF
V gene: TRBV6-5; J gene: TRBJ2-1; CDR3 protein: ASTSHRGNEQF
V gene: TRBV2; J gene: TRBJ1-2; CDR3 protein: ASKEETGVNYGYT
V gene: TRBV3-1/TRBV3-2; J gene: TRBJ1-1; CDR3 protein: ASSQDRNTEAF
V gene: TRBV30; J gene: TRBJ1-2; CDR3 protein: AWSVLDSYGYT
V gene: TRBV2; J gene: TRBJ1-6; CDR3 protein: ASTTGFFSYNSPLH
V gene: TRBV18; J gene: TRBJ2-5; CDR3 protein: ASSSPSGSRLKETQY
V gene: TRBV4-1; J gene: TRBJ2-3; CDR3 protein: ASTVERGATDTQY
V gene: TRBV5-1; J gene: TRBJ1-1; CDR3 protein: ASSLVGQGREAF
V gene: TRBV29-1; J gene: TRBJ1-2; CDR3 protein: SVVDRRYGYT
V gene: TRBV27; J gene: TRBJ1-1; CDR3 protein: ASSIREDTEAF
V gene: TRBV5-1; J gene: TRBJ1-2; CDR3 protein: ASSLAGQENYGYT
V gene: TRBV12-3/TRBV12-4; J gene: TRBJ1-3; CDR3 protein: ASSFTEGNTIY
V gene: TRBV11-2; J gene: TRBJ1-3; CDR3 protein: ASSRGDGNGNTIY
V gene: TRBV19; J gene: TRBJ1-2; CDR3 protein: ASTQGTFGYT
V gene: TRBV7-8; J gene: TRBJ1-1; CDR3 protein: ASSLAREAMNTEAF
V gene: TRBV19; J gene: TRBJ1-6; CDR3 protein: ASSIVPFTGSWNSPLH
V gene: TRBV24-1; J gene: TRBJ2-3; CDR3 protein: ATRGGADTQY
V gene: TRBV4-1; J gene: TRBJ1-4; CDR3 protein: ASSQEYRAVNEKLF
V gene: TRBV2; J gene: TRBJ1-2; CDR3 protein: ASQPRDYGYT
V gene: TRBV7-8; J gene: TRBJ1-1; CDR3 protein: ASSLGRMNTEAF
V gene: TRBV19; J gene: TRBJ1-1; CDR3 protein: AVRGGWGYTEAF
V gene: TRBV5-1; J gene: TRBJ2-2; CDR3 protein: ASSLAGKDTGELF
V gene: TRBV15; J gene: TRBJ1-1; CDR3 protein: ATSRDKLGGGLTF
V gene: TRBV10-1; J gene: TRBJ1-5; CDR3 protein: AGRDGGRPRQPQH
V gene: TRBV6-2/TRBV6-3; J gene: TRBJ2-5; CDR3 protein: ASSYGGGLGETQY
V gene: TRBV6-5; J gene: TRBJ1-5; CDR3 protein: ASSSTGGNQPQH
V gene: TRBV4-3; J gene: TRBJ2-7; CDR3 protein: ASSQIGSGTESYEQY
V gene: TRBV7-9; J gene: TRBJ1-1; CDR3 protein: ASSPSWQNTEAF
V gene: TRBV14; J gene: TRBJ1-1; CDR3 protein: ASSRRTGQANTEAF
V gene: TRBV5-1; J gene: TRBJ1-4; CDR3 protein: ASSSETGGGEKLF